This T cell receptor beta chain was recorded in a study of siplizumab effects on memory and regulatory T cells. Produced via immunoSEQ multiplex PCR; TCRdb's table is partial and in-frame only. The repertoire has 99,000 or so clones, about 93% of them found once; the top ten carry about 0.62%. Study-wide findings and caveats: About 80-97% of proliferating CD4+ or CD8+ clones had no assignable naive or memory phenotype. The authors mapped only a minor fraction of alloreactive clones to unstimulated subsets.

As to this clone: Its antigen is currently unknown.

Germline V gives CDR1 MNHNY, CDR2 SVGAGI (reference sequence). Trimming left V 8 bases short and J 4 bases short, with 18 bases between. There are 14 residues in the CDR3. Source material: Tregs sorted from blood. V usage is TRBV6-6 and J usage is TRBJ2-7; D gene ambiguous. The clonotype was recovered from a human donor in good health. This CDR3 is CASQNGLMNYEQYF. As DNA, the CDR3 is TGTGCCAGCCAAAACGGGCTGATGAATTACGAGCAGTACTTC.